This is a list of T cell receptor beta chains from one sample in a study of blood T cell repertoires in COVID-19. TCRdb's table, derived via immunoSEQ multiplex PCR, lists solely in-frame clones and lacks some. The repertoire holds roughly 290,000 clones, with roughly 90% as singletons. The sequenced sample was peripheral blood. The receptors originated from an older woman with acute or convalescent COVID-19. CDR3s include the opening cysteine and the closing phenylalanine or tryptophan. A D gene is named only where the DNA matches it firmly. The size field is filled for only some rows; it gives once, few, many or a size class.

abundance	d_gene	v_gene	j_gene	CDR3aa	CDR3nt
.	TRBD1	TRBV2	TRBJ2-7	CASRAGTGAYEQYF	TGTGCCAGCAGGGCCGGGACAGGGGCCTACGAGCAGTACTTC
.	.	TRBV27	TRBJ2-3	CASRSPMGPTDTQYF	TGTGCCAGCAGGTCCCCTATGGGCCCCACAGATACGCAGTATTTT
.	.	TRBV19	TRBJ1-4	CASSIGQLTNEKLFF	TGTGCCAGTAGTATAGGACAGCTGACTAATGAAAAACTGTTTTTT
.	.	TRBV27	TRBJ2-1	CASSQDRGSYNEQFF	TGTGCCAGCAGCCAAGATCGGGGGTCCTACAATGAGCAGTTCTTC
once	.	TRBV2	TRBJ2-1	CASSDDPGDEQFF	TGTGCCAGCAGTGACGACCCAGGGGATGAGCAGTTCTTC
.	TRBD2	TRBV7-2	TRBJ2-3	CASSLEETPGLAPDTQYF	TGTGCCAGCAGCTTAGAAGAGACCCCGGGACTAGCGCCAGATACGCAGTATTTT
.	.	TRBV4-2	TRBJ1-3	CASSQVSGNTIYF	TGTGCCAGCAGCCAAGTTAGTGGAAACACCATATATTTT
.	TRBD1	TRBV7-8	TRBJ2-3	CASSNGNRGRTDTQYF	TGTGCCAGCAGTAACGGGAACAGGGGGCGCACAGATACGCAGTATTTT
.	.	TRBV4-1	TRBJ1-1	CASMRGWNTEAFF	TGCGCCAGCATGAGGGGGTGGAACACTGAAGCTTTCTTT
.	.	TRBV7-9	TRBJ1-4	CASSAPQGRNEKLFF	TGTGCCAGCAGCGCCCCACAGGGTAGGAATGAAAAACTGTTTTTT
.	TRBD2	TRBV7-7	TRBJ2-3	CASSLQPSGTDTQYF	TGTGCTAGCAGCTTACAACCTAGCGGGACAGATACGCAGTATTTT
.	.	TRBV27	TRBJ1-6	CASSLGGVKIRGGYSPLHF	TGTGCCAGCAGTTTGGGGGGGGTCAAAATCAGAGGCGGTTACTCACCCCTCCACTTT
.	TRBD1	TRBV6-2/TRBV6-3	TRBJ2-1	CASSSGTGGNEQFF	TGTGCCAGCAGTTCCGGGACAGGGGGAAACGAGCAGTTCTTC
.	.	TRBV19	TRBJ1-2	CASTLLSGYGYTF	TGTGCCAGTACCCTACTCTCGGGGTATGGCTACACCTTC
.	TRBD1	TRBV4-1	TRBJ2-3	CASSREDRGGDTQYF	TGCGCCAGCAGCCGAGAGGACAGGGGAGGAGATACGCAGTATTTT
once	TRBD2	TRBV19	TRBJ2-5	CASSSRAGVGETQYF	TGTGCCAGTAGTTCCCGAGCGGGAGTGGGGGAGACCCAGTACTTC
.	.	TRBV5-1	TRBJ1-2	CASSPAALTGDYGYTF	TGCGCCAGCAGCCCCGCCGCCTTAACGGGGGACTATGGCTACACCTTC
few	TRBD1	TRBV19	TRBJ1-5	CASSRTGGDQPQHF	TGTGCCAGTAGTAGGACAGGGGGCGATCAGCCCCAGCATTTT
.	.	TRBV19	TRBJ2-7	CASSVQGSEQYF	TGTGCCAGTAGTGTACAGGGAAGCGAGCAGTACTTC
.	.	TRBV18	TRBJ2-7	CASSRTDSSYEQYF	TGTGCCAGCTCACGAACGGACAGTTCCTACGAGCAGTACTTC
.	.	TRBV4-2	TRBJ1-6	CASSQDRKNNSPLHF	TGTGCCAGCAGCCAAGATAGAAAGAATAATTCACCCCTCCACTTT
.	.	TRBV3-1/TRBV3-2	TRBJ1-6	CASSQDGGGPSSYNSPLHF	TGTGCCAGCAGCCAAGACGGAGGAGGGCCCAGCTCCTATAATTCACCCCTCCACTTT
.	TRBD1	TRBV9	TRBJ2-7	CASSALAGTGSEQYF	TGTGCCAGCAGCGCCTTAGCCGGGACAGGGTCCGAGCAGTACTTC
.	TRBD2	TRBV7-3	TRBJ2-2	CASSLIAGGRGELFF	TGTGCCAGCAGCTTAATAGCGGGGGGCCGCGGGGAGCTGTTTTTT
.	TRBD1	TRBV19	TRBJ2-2	CASSLTGVDTGELFF	TGTGCCAGTAGCCTCACAGGGGTTGACACCGGGGAGCTGTTTTTT
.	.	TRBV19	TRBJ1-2	CASSPGEGVYGYTF	TGTGCCAGTAGCCCCGGGGAGGGCGTCTATGGCTACACCTTC
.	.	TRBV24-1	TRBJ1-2	CATSDSLSGYYGYTF	TGTGCCACCAGTGATTCCCTTAGCGGGTACTATGGCTACACCTTC
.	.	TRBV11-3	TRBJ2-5	CASSRGGGRETQYF	TGTGCCAGCAGCCGGGGAGGAGGAAGGGAGACCCAGTACTTC
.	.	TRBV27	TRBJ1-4	CASSMTGHLRMEKLFF	TGTGCCAGCAGTATGACGGGACACCTAAGAATGGAAAAACTGTTTTTT
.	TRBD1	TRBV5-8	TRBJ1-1	CASSIQGGNTEAFF	TGTGCCAGCAGCATACAGGGGGGGAACACTGAAGCTTTCTTT
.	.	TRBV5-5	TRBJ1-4	CASTIRPIGGTNEKLFF	TGTGCCAGCACTATACGACCAATAGGGGGTACTAATGAAAAACTGTTTTTT
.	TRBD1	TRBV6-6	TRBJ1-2	CASSRGQGAGMGYGYTF	TGTGCCAGCAGTCGAGGACAGGGGGCAGGTATGGGCTATGGCTACACCTTC
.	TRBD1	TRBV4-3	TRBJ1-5	CASSQDIGQGGVDQPQHF	TGCGCCAGCAGCCAAGATATTGGACAGGGAGGCGTCGATCAGCCCCAGCATTTT
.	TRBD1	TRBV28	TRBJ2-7	CASRRAGTGGNYEQYF	TGTGCCAGCAGGCGCGCCGGGACAGGGGGTAACTACGAGCAGTACTTC
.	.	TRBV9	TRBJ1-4	CASSPGHPTNEKLFF	TGTGCCAGCAGCCCCGGACACCCAACTAATGAAAAACTGTTTTTT
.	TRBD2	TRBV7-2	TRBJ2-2	CASSLASGGRNTGELFF	TGTGCCAGCAGCTTGGCTAGCGGGGGGCGGAACACCGGGGAGCTGTTTTTT
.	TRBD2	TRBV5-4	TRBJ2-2	CASNSVAGGTGELFF	TGTGCCAGCAACTCGGTAGCGGGAGGGACCGGGGAGCTGTTTTTT
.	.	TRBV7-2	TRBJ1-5	CASSLSRGNQPQHF	TGTGCCAGCAGCTTAAGTCGGGGCAATCAGCCCCAGCATTTT
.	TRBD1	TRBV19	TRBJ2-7	CASSPRTGGYEQYF	TGTGCCAGTAGTCCACGGACAGGGGGGTACGAGCAGTACTTC
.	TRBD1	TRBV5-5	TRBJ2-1	CASSGRRTGSYNEQFF	TGTGCCAGCAGCGGCCGCCGGACAGGTTCCTACAATGAGCAGTTCTTC
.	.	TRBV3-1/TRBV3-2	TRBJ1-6	CASSQETGSVSPLHF	TGTGCCAGCAGCCAAGAGACAGGTTCCGTGTCACCCCTCCACTTT
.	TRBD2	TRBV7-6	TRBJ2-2	CASSLEVAGWSNTGELFF	TGTGCCAGCAGCTTAGAGGTAGCGGGGTGGTCGAACACCGGGGAGCTGTTTTTT
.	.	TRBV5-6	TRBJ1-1	CASSPAGRQNTEAFF	TGTGCCAGCAGTCCCGCGGGGAGGCAAAACACTGAAGCTTTCTTT
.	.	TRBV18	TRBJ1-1	CASSPQSLSTEAFF	TGTGCCAGCTCACCTCAGTCCCTCTCCACTGAAGCTTTCTTT
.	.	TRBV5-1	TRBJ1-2	CASSLDSAASNYGYTF	TGCGCCAGCAGCTTGGATAGCGCAGCCTCTAACTATGGCTACACCTTC
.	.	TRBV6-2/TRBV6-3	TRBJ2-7	CASSYKGEQYF	TGTGCCAGCAGTTATAAGGGGGAGCAGTACTTC
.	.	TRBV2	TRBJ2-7	CASSEQGNGGLGEQYF	TGTGCCAGCAGTGAACAAGGGAACGGAGGATTGGGGGAGCAGTACTTC
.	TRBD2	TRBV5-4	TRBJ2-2	CASTPRGGAGELFF	TGTGCCAGCACCCCGCGCGGGGGGGCCGGGGAGCTGTTTTTT
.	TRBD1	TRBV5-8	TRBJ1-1	CASRYGQGNTEAFF	TGTGCCAGCAGGTACGGACAGGGGAACACTGAAGCTTTCTTT
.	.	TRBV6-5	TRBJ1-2	CASTRGRGYGYTF	TGTGCCAGCACAAGGGGTCGCGGCTATGGCTACACCTTC